This T cell receptor beta chain came from a study of long-term antiretroviral therapy in people with HIV. Specimens retained about 1-11 million cryopreserved PBMC preceding DNA extraction. Researchers report immunoSEQ v3.0 was run at survey level. TCRdb's table, derived via immunoSEQ multiplex PCR, lists solely in-frame clones and lacks some. This table holds approximately 31,000 clones, over 70% found once. Study outcomes and limitations: Clonotypes expanded prior to ART showed repertoire dominance at all sampled time points.

This clone was found a few times. Its specificity is unknown. The CDR3 loop spans 12 amino acids. Germline CDR1 is LNHDA and CDR2 is SQIVND (reference sequence). Trimming stripped 8 bases from V and 6 bases from J, with 11 bases between. Sequenced material: unsorted PBMCs, taken 3.1 years after starting antiretroviral therapy. The TCR originated in a woman in her forties or fifties with HIV. The chain employs TRBV19 and TRBJ1-5; D remains unclear. CDR3 region: CASSTLVQPQHF. The CDR3 DNA is TGTGCCAGTTCGACGTTGGTTCAGCCCCAGCATTTT.